This T cell receptor beta chain was captured in a study of T cells in Graves' hyperthyroidism and ophthalmopathy. RNA transcripts yielded amplified TCR beta CDR3 regions. First-round RT-PCR with HTBI primers amplified the TCR CDR3 region. TCRdb recomputed calls from the multiplex PCR reads with MiXCR, one row per CDR3 protein. The repertoire holds 450,000 to 700,000 distinct CDR3 sequences, with just over 45% as singletons. This clonotype was counted once. This sequence originates from an adult woman with Graves' disease, either hyperthyroidism or ophthalmopathy (not recorded which). The sample taken for sequencing was peripheral blood or thyroid tissue (not recorded which).

CDR3 DNA sequence: TGTGCCAGCAGTTATGGACGGGGGGCCTCCTTTCAGCCCCAGCATTTT. Protein: CASSYGRGASFQPQHF. V gene TRBV7-2 combines with J gene TRBJ1-5, with TRBD1 as a possible D gene (6 bases). The V gene's germline CDR1 is SGHTA and CDR2 FQGNSA. The V end lost 6 bases, the J end lost 6 bases, and 21 bases lay between the germline ends. This CDR3 region has 16 residues.